Here is one TCR beta chain with its context. This entry belongs to a study of cytomegalovirus exposure and HLA in healthy donors. PCR employed 60 Vbeta and 13 Jbeta primers. Produced via immunoSEQ multiplex PCR; TCRdb's table is partial and in-frame only. Of approximately 220,000 clones listed, about 83% are singletons. The ends lost 6 bases at V and 6 bases at J; junction bases unmatched: 4. The germline V gene has CDR1 SNHLY and CDR2 FYNNEI. The CDR3 is 12 amino acids. The chain carries TRBV2 and TRBJ2-7; TRBD1 matches 8 bases. This TCR was sampled from a man in his forties in good health and CMV-seronegative. The sequencing input was PBMCs. The CDR3 DNA reads as TGTGCCAGCAGACGGACAGGGCTCGAGCAGTACTTC. Its protein is CASRRTGLEQYF.